This T cell receptor beta chain was recorded in a study of identical twins. Template switching added a universal primer site; cDNA carried unique molecular identifiers. TCRdb re-derived calls from the 5' RACE reads in MiXCR, one entry per CDR3 protein. In the table there are more than 650,000 distinct CDR3 sequences, over 5% of which are singletons. Healthy Caucasians provided all donations. This clonotype was found many times. CDR3 length equals 14 residues. Trimming took 3 bases from V and 4 from J, leaving 10 bases between them. The sequence was collected from a young man in good health. This chain uses TRBV12-3 or TRBV12-4 with TRBJ2-1; D is uncertain. Material: naive T cells sorted from blood. CDR3 sequence: CASSFGSKYNEQFF. The CDR3 region has the DNA TGTGCCAGCAGTTTTGGCTCCAAATACAATGAGCAGTTCTTC.